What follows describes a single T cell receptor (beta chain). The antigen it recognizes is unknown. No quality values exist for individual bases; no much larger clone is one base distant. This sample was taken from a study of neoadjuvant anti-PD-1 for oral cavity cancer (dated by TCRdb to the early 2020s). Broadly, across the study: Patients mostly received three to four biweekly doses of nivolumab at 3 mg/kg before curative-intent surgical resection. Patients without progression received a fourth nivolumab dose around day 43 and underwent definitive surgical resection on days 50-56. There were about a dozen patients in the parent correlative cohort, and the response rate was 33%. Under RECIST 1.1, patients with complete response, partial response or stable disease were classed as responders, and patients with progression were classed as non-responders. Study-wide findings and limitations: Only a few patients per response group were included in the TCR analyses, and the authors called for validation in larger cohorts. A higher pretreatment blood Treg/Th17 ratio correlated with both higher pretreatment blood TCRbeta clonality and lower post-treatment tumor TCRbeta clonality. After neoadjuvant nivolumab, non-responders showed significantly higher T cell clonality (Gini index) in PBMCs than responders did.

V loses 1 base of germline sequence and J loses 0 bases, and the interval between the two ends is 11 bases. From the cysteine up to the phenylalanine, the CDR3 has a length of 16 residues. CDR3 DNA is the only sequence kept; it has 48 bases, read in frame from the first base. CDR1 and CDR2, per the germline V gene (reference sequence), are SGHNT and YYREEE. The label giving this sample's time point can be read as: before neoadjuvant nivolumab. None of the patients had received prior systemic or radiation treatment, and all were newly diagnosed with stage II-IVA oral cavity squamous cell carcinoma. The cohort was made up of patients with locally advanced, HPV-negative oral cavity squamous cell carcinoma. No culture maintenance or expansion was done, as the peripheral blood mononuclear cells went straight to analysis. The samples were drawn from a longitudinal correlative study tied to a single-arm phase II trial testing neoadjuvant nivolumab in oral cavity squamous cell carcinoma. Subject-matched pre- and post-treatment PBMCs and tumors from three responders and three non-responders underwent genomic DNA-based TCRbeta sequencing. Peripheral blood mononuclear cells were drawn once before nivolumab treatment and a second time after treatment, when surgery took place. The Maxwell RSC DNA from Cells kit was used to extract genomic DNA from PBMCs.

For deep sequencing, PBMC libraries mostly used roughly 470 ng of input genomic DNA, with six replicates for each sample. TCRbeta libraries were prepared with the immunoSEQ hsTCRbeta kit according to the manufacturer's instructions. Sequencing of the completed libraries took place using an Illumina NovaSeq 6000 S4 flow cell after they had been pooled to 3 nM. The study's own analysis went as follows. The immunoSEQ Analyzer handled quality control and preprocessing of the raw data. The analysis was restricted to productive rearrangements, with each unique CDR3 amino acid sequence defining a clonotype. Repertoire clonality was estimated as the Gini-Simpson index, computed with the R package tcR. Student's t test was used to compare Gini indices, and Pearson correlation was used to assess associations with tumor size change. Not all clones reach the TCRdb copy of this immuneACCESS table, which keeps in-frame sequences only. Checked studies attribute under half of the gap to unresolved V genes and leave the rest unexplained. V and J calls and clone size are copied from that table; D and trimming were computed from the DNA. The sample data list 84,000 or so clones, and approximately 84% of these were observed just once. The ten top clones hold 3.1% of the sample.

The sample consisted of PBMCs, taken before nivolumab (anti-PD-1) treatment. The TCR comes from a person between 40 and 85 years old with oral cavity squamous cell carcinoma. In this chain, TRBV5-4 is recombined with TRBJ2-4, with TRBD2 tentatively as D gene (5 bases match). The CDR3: CASSLSPEGAKNIQYF. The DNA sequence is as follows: TGTGCCAGCAGCTTGAGCCCCGAGGGAGCCAAAAACATTCAGTACTTC.